These 7 T cell receptor beta chains share one sample of origin, sequenced in a study of T cell responses to AZD1222 COVID-19 vaccine. Repertoires were generated with immunoSEQ multiplex PCR, while TCRdb's copy carries only in-frame clones and drops some. The sample yields around 80,000 clones, about 85% seen once. This specimen consisted of peripheral blood, obtained 28 days after the second AZD1222 dose. The receptors originated from an adult who received the AZD1222 COVID-19 vaccine.

This chain joins TRBV6-6 and TRBJ1-6; TRBD1 aligns across 9 bases. Germline V CDR1 and CDR2: MNHNY, SVGAGI (reference sequence). Trimming at V came to 8 bases and at J to 7 bases, leaving 3 bases not matched to a gene. The CDR3 covers 13 residues. Here the CDR3 DNA reads TGTGCCAGCCGCGACAGGGGGAATTCACCCCTCCACTTT. Translation: CASRDRGNSPLHF.

The rearrangement uses TRBV7-3 and TRBJ2-3; no reliable D call. The germline CDR1 and CDR2 sequences are SGHTA and FQGTGA. V lost 5 bases, J lost 4 bases, and 7 bases lay in between. This CDR3 is built from 12 residues. DNA of the CDR3: TGTGCCAGCAGCCTTACAGCAGATACGCAGTATTTT. It translates to CASSLTADTQYF.

The V and J genes are TRBV5-1 and TRBJ2-1; D gene ambiguous. The germline V gene encodes CDR1 SGHRS and CDR2 YFSETQ. This CDR3 has 13 amino acids. V was pared by 5 bases and J by 2 bases, with 8 bases between. This CDR3 is CASSMTPYNEQFF. CDR3 DNA: TGCGCCAGCAGTATGACTCCCTACAATGAGCAGTTCTTC. Variable domain in full (rest from reference TRBV5-1 and TRBJ2-1): KAGVTQTPRYLIKTRGQQVTLSCSPISGHRSVSWYQQTPGQGLQFLFEYFSETQRNKGNFPGRFSGRQFSNSRSEMNVSTLELGDSALYLCASSMTPYNEQFFGPGTRLTVL.

The rearrangement links TRBV30 to TRBJ1-2, with unresolved D. Trimming shortened V by 4 bases and J by 4 bases, and 13 bases separated the two germline ends. Germline CDR1 is GTSNPN and CDR2 is SVGIG (reference sequence). This CDR3 region has 13 residues. CDR3 in amino acids: CAWTTDPGYGYTF. CDR3 nucleotide sequence: TGTGCCTGGACTACTGACCCAGGCTATGGCTACACCTTC.

The genes are TRBV12-2 and TRBJ2-7; TRBD1 was called by the table and not checked on the DNA. TRBV12-2 is annotated as a pseudogene. The CDR3 has 16 amino acids. The DNA for the CDR3 is TGTGCAAGTCGCTGGGGCAGGGTCCAAGGGGAATACGAGCAGTACTTC. Amino acids: CASRWGRVQGEYEQYF.

This clone has just a few counts. The rearrangement links TRBV7-3 to TRBJ1-6; tentatively, D is TRBD1 (6 bases). V lost 0 bases and J 9 bases, leaving 12 bases between the germline ends. Germline V gives CDR1 SGHTA, CDR2 FQGTGA. The CDR3 is 15 amino acids. The CDR3 is CASSLTPPQGSPLHF. The CDR3 DNA is TGTGCCAGCAGCTTAACCCCACCACAGGGTTCACCCCTCCACTTT. Together with reference TRBV7-3 and TRBJ1-6, the CDR3 gives the full variable domain: GAGVSQTPSNKVTEKGKYVELRCDPISGHTALYWYRQSLGQGPEFLIYFQGTGAADDSGLPNDRFFAVRPEGSVSTLKIQRTERGDSAVYLCASSLTPPQGSPLHFGNGTRLTVT.

This clone showed up just once. The chain has TRBV5-1 and TRBJ2-5; D possibly uses TRBD1 or TRBD2 (6 bases each). From germline, CDR1 is SGHRS and CDR2 YFSETQ. The CDR3 runs to 16 residues. V gave up 0 bases and J gave up 1 base, with 13 bases separating them. CDR3 bases: TGCGCCAGCAGCTTGGGGGGGGCCCATGGCCAAGAGACCCAGTACTTC. Its protein is CASSLGGAHGQETQYF.